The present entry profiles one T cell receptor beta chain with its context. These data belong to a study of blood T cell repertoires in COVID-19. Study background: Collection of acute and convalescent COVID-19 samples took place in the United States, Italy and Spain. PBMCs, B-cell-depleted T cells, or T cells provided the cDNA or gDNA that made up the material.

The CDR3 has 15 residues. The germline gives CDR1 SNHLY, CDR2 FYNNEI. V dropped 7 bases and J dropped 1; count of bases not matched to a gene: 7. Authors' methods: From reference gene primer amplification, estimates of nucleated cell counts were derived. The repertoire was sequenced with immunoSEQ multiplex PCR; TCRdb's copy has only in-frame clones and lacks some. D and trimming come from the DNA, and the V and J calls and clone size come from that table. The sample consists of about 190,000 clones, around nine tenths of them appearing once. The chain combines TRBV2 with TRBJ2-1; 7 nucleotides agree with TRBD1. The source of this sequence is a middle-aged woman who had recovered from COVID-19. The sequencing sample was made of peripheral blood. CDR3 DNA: TGTGCCAGCAACCTACAGGGGAGTTCCTACAATGAGCAGTTCTTC. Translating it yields CASNLQGSSYNEQFF.